Each of the 28 T cell receptor beta chains below was sequenced from the same sample in a study of neoadjuvant anti-PD-1 for oral cavity cancer. Generated by immunoSEQ multiplex PCR, the TCRdb table keeps only in-frame clones and is missing some. Among more than 13,000 clones listed, over 65% were seen once. As for time point: after neoadjuvant nivolumab, at surgical resection. The sample here was PBMCs, taken after nivolumab (anti-PD-1) treatment. Receptors originate from a person between 40 and 79 years old with oral cavity squamous cell carcinoma.

This clone has only one observation. The CDR3 bases are TGTGCCAGTAGATCGACAGGTACCTGGTATGGCTACACCTTC. Its translation: CASRSTGTWYGYTF. The chain carries TRBV19 and TRBJ1-2; perhaps TRBD1 as D (6 bases). With 6 bases removed from V and 5 bases from J, the gap between germline ends came to 16 bases. The V gene's germline CDR1 is LNHDA and CDR2 SQIVND (reference sequence). CDR3 size: 14 residues.

This clone has a handful of counts. The chain couples TRBV2 to TRBJ1-3, with unresolved D. V was clipped by 6 bases and J by 2 bases, with 11 bases between them. Germline V lookup: CDR1 SNHLY, CDR2 FYNNEI. The CDR3 runs to 14 residues. The CDR3 loop reads CASSGAGTGNTIYF. CDR3 DNA sequence: TGTGCCAGCAGCGGAGCGGGGACTGGAAACACCATATATTTT.

The genes are TRBV7-9 and TRBJ2-6; tentative D call: TRBD2 (6 bases). The CDR3 has 17 residues. With 5 bases removed from V and 1 base from J, the gap between germline ends came to 15 bases. Germline CDR1 reads SEHNR; CDR2 reads FQNEAQ (reference sequence). The CDR3 loop is CASSADMAGSGANVLTF. The DNA for the CDR3 is TGTGCCAGCAGCGCGGACATGGCGGGGTCTGGGGCCAACGTCCTGACTTTC.

The table lists this clone with a few counts. The chain employs TRBV19 and TRBJ1-5, with D hard to call. V was clipped by 4 bases and J by 6 bases, with 10 bases between them. The CDR3 has 13 amino acids. Germline V gene sequence: CDR1 LNHDA, CDR2 SQIVND (reference sequence). The CDR3 bases are TGTGCCAGTAGTACGCAGGTTCCTCAGCCCCAGCATTTT. It is translated as CASSTQVPQPQHF.

The rearrangement uses TRBV7-9 and TRBJ1-6, with D possibly matching TRBD1 (5 bases). The CDR3 loop spans 14 amino acids. Germline loops: CDR1 SEHNR, CDR2 FQNEAQ (reference sequence). The V end lost 5 bases, the J end lost 9 bases, and 14 bases lay between the germline ends. In DNA, the CDR3 is TGTGCCAGCAGCACCCAGGGTGATAGTTCACCCCTCCACTTT. Translating it yields CASSTQGDSSPLHF. Looking up the rest from reference TRBV7-9 and TRBJ1-6 gives the full variable domain: DTGVSQNPRHKITKRGQNVTFRCDPISEHNRLYWYRQTLGQGPEFLTYFQNEAQLEKSRLLSDRFSAERPKGSFSTLEIQRTEQGDSAMYLCASSTQGDSSPLHFGNGTRLTVT.

J is TRBJ1-6 and V is TRBV30; D is uncertain. Germline V gene sequence: CDR1 GTSNPN, CDR2 SVGIG (reference sequence). The CDR3 contains 13 residues. Between the trimmed V and J ends, which lost 0 bases and 14 bases, there was a span of 14 bases. Here the CDR3 reads CAWSVGYPQSLHF. CDR3 coding DNA: TGTGCCTGGAGTGTGGGTTATCCCCAATCCCTCCACTTT.

The V gene is TRBV4-2, the J gene TRBJ2-1, with TRBD2 matching 8 bases. Per germline, CDR1 LGHNA and CDR2 YNFKEQ. V shed 0 bases, J shed 0 bases, and the junction held 4 bases outside the gene matches. This CDR3 region has 17 residues. CDR3 nucleotide sequence: TGTGCCAGCAGCCAAGACCCGACTAGCGTCTCCTACAATGAGCAGTTCTTC. Protein sequence: CASSQDPTSVSYNEQFF.

The CDR3 DNA follows: TGCGCCAGCAGCTCCGCTTTCCAGGGGCTTAGCACAGATACGCAGTATTTT. Amino acid sequence: CASSSAFQGLSTDTQYF. V is TRBV5-1 and J is TRBJ2-3, with D perhaps matching TRBD1 (6 bases). This CDR3 is built from 17 residues. Germline CDR1 is SGHRS and CDR2 is YFSETQ. V was pared by 3 bases and J by 0 bases, with 17 bases between.

Only one count was recorded for this clone. V gene TRBV2 combines with J gene TRBJ1-5; no clear D. CDR1 SNHLY and CDR2 FYNNEI come from the germline V gene. The CDR3 is 15 amino acids. Trimming took off 6 bases at V and 2 bases at J, with 14 bases between the two ends. In DNA, the CDR3 is TGTGCCAGCAGGAGAGCCTTGAGAGGCAATCAGCCCCAGCATTTT. This translates into CASRRALRGNQPQHF.

The genes are TRBV4-1 and TRBJ2-7; D perhaps matches TRBD1 (5 bases). In germline, CDR1 is MGHRA, CDR2 YSYEKL. This CDR3 contains 16 residues. Between the trimmed V and J ends, which lost 0 bases and 6 bases, there was a span of 18 bases. CDR3 bases: TGCGCCAGCAGCCAAGATCCCGCGCAGGGTCTTCGCGAGCAGTACTTC. Amino acid sequence: CASSQDPAQGLREQYF.

The rearrangement links TRBV9 to TRBJ1-6, with D maybe TRBD1 (5 bases). Germline V CDR1 and CDR2: SGDLS, YYNGEE. CDR3 length: 15 amino acids. V lost 0 bases, J lost 10 bases, and 14 bases lay in between. CDR3 loop: CASSVGGRAYSPLHF. CDR3 in DNA: TGTGCCAGCAGCGTAGGGGGCAGGGCTTACTCACCCCTCCACTTT.

This clone came up a few times. The chain combines TRBV11-2 with TRBJ1-2; TRBD1 is a possible D gene (5 bases). Per the germline V gene, CDR1 is SGHAT and CDR2 is FQNNGV. With 3 bases removed from V and 8 bases from J, the gap between germline ends came to 13 bases. The CDR3 is 13 residues long. DNA of the CDR3: TGTGCCAGCAGCTTTGGGACCTTGTTAGGCTACACCTTC. It codes for CASSFGTLLGYTF.

This chain links TRBV9 with TRBJ1-2; 9 bases line up with TRBD1. The CDR3 extends over 19 amino acids. CDR1 and CDR2 (germline): SGDLS, YYNGEE. J lost 2 bases, V lost 3 bases, and 17 bases had no gene match. The CDR3 DNA sequence: TGTGCCAGCAGCGGAGACCGTGGGACAGGGACCCCTAGGAACTATGGCTACACCTTC. Translation: CASSGDRGTGTPRNYGYTF.

The V and J genes are TRBV7-9 and TRBJ1-1; D unresolved. The CDR3 is made up of 14 amino acids. V lost 5 bases to trimming and J lost 4 bases, with 14 bases between them. Germline V gene lookup returns CDR1 SEHNR and CDR2 FQNEAQ (reference sequence). The CDR3 coding sequence is TGTGCCAGCAGCCTCTCTTTGGGGAGCACTGAAGCTTTCTTT. It yields the protein CASSLSLGSTEAFF.

The genes are TRBV6-1 and TRBJ1-2; no clear D gene. The CDR3 runs to 13 residues. Germline V gives CDR1 MNHNS, CDR2 SASEGT. Trimming pared 8 bases from V and 5 bases from J, leaving 15 bases between. DNA for the CDR3: TGTGCCAGCGAGGTTTCTCAGGCTTATGGCTACACCTTC. It is translated as CASEVSQAYGYTF.

The J gene is TRBJ1-4, the V gene TRBV7-9; no reliable D call. The germline V gene has CDR1 SEHNR and CDR2 FQNEAQ (reference sequence). The V and J ends lost 0 bases and 3 bases respectively, with 8 bases between them. The length of the CDR3 is 15 residues. The CDR3 region is CASSLAGGSNEKLFF. The DNA for the CDR3 is TGTGCCAGCAGCTTAGCCGGCGGATCTAATGAAAAACTGTTTTTT.

CDR3 sequence: CASQVTSGRTDTQYF. The DNA for the CDR3 is TGTGCCAGCCAAGTAACTAGCGGACGCACAGATACGCAGTATTTT. The chain employs TRBV6-6 and TRBJ2-3; 8 bases align to TRBD2. V lost 8 bases, J lost 1 base, and 8 bases stayed unmatched. There are 15 residues in the CDR3. Germline V CDR1 and CDR2: MNHNY, SVGAGI (reference sequence).

The rearrangement joins TRBV14 to TRBJ1-6; D possibly corresponds to TRBD1 (6 bases). Trimming took off 1 base at V and 7 bases at J, with 8 bases between the two ends. Germline lookup yields CDR1 SGHDN and CDR2 FVKESK. The length of the CDR3 is 14 residues. CDR3 loop: CASSQGTENSPLHF. CDR3 nucleotides: TGTGCCAGCAGCCAAGGGACAGAAAATTCACCCCTCCACTTT. Combining the CDR3 with reference TRBV14 and TRBJ1-6 gives the whole variable domain EAGVTQFPSHSVIEKGQTVTLRCDPISGHDNLYWYRRVMGKEIKFLLHFVKESKQDESGMPNNRFLAERTGGTYSTLKVQPAELEDSGVYFCASSQGTENSPLHFGNGTRLTVT.

The CDR3 loop reads CASSKERSFYGYTF. DNA of the CDR3: TGCGCCAGCAGCAAAGAACGGAGCTTCTATGGCTACACCTTC. The chain employs TRBV5-1 and TRBJ1-2; D is unresolved. V was shortened by 4 bases and J by 4 bases, with 14 bases between the two germline ends. CDR1 SGHRS and CDR2 YFSETQ come from the germline V gene. The CDR3 covers 14 residues.

V usage is TRBV7-3 and J usage is TRBJ1-2; D uncertain. Germline lookup yields CDR1 SGHTA and CDR2 FQGTGA. The V gene lost 0 bases and the J gene lost 7 bases, with 18 bases spanning the gap. The CDR3 extends over 16 amino acids. The CDR3 loop reads CASSLTPETGPGGYTF. The CDR3 DNA reads TGTGCCAGCAGCTTAACGCCTGAGACGGGCCCGGGTGGCTACACCTTC.

This clone occurred once. The sample contains more than one DNA sequence encoding this CDR3. The rearrangement links TRBV6-5 to TRBJ2-3; 9 bases agree with TRBD1. Trimming removed 2 bases from V and 3 bases from J; junction bases left unmatched: 0. The length of the CDR3 is 14 residues. CDR1 MNHEY and CDR2 SVGAGI come from the germline V gene. The CDR3 sequence: CASSYGQGTDTQYF. The CDR3 nucleotides read TGTGCCAGCAGTTACGGACAGGGGACAGATACGCAGTATTTT.

The chain couples TRBV4-1 to TRBJ2-1; weak D call: TRBD1 (5 bases). The germline CDR1 and CDR2 sequences are MGHRA and YSYEKL. The length of the CDR3 is 18 residues. Trimming shortened V by 0 bases and J by 1 base, and 16 bases separated the two germline ends. CDR3 sequence: CASSQDFTGRLSYNEQFF. The CDR3 DNA is TGCGCCAGCAGCCAAGATTTTACAGGCCGATTATCCTACAATGAGCAGTTCTTC.

The rearrangement uses TRBV30 and TRBJ1-3; possibly TRBD1 for D (5 bases). Trimming left V 5 bases short and J 0 bases short, with 5 bases between. CDR3 length: 12 amino acids. Germline-derived CDR1 and CDR2 are GTSNPN and SVGIG (reference sequence). CDR3 bases: TGTGCCTGGGACAGCTCTGGAAACACCATATATTTT. Its protein product is CAWDSSGNTIYF.

This chain connects TRBV29-1 to TRBJ2-3; D is perhaps TRBD1 (5 bases). Trimming removed 6 bases from V and 0 bases from J, with 10 bases in between. Germline loops: CDR1 SQVTM, CDR2 ANQGSEA. The CDR3 extends over 13 amino acids. The CDR3 DNA sequence: TGCAGCGTGTGGCAGGGTAGCACAGATACGCAGTATTTT. It specifies CSVWQGSTDTQYF.

The chain joins TRBV28 to TRBJ2-5; D not certain. This CDR3 has 14 amino acids. CDR1 is MDHEN and CDR2 is SYDVKM in the germline V gene. V was clipped by 7 bases and J by 0 bases, with 12 bases between them. CDR3 nucleotide sequence: TGTGCCAGCATATCCCGACTCTACCAAGAGACCCAGTACTTC. It yields the protein CASISRLYQETQYF.

V usage is TRBV7-8 and J usage is TRBJ2-7, with a weak D call TRBD1 (5 bases). CDR3 size: 14 residues. The V end was cut by 5 bases, the J end by 0 bases, with 11 bases between. CDR1 and CDR2 from the germline V gene are SGHVS and FQNEAQ. The CDR3: CASSTRTPSYEQYF. The CDR3 nucleotides are TGTGCCAGCAGCACAAGGACACCCTCCTACGAGCAGTACTTC.

The chain joins TRBV19 to TRBJ2-7; the D gene is possibly TRBD1 (5 bases). Germline lookup yields CDR1 LNHDA and CDR2 SQIVND (reference sequence). V was trimmed by 6 bases and J by 5 bases, leaving 17 bases between them. The CDR3 runs 14 residues. CDR3 sequence: CASRMTATKDEQYF. Written as DNA, the CDR3 is TGTGCCAGTAGAATGACAGCAACCAAGGACGAGCAGTACTTC.

This clone was seen only a few times. The chain has TRBV5-1 and TRBJ2-7; a possible D gene is TRBD2 (6 bases). V was shortened by 2 bases and J by 5 bases, with 8 bases between the two germline ends. The CDR3 has 12 amino acids. CDR1 is SGHRS and CDR2 is YFSETQ in the germline V gene. The CDR3 coding sequence is TGCGCCAGCAGCTTCGGGAGCAACGAGCAGTACTTC. The encoded protein is CASSFGSNEQYF. Full variable domain (remainder filled in from reference TRBV5-1 and TRBJ2-7): KAGVTQTPRYLIKTRGQQVTLSCSPISGHRSVSWYQQTPGQGLQFLFEYFSETQRNKGNFPGRFSGRQFSNSRSEMNVSTLELGDSALYLCASSFGSNEQYFGPGTRLTVT.